These 20 T cell receptor beta chains share one sample of origin, sequenced in a study of breast tumors, draining lymph nodes, adjacent tissues. TCRdb called the multiplex PCR reads again in MiXCR, with one record for every CDR3 protein. Among nearly 200,000 distinct CDR3 sequences, over 25% were seen once, and the ten largest hold 4.3%. Samples came from axillary lymph nodes draining the breast cancer. Sequencing used axillary lymph node tissue. These receptor sequences come from a female donor with breast cancer. Some clones in this sample may be carry-over from other donors' samples.

This clonotype was seen repeatedly, ten times or more. The chain joins TRBV6-2 or TRBV6-3 to TRBJ2-7; TRBD2 is a possible D gene (6 bases). Germline V CDR1 and CDR2: MNHEY, SVGEGT. V was shortened by 6 bases and J by 7 bases, with 13 bases between the two germline ends. The CDR3 loop spans 12 amino acids. The CDR3 DNA reads TGTGCCAGCAGACCCCCGGGGGTTGAGCAGTACTTC. Translated, it gives CASRPPGVEQYF.

The J gene is TRBJ2-7, the V gene TRBV24-1; 8 bases match TRBD1. The CDR3 is 12 residues long. Germline CDR1 KGHDR, CDR2 SFDVKD. The DNA of the CDR3 is TGTGCTACACAGGGGGGATCCTACGAGCAGTACTTC. As protein: CATQGGSYEQYF.

This clonotype was recorded many times. The chain combines TRBV5-1 with TRBJ2-1; D uncertain. Trimming took off 4 bases at V and 6 bases at J, with 5 bases between the two ends. CDR1 is SGHRS and CDR2 is YFSETQ in the germline V gene. The length of the CDR3 is 11 residues. The CDR3 DNA reads TGCGCCAGCAGCGCCGTCAATGAGCAGTTCTTC. It encodes CASSAVNEQFF.

This clonotype was seen repeatedly, ten times or more. V and J are TRBV9 and TRBJ2-1, with 7 bases aligning to TRBD2. After removal of 2 bases from V and 7 bases from J, the junction contained 9 bases not matched to a gene. The CDR3 loop spans 15 amino acids. Germline V gene sequence: CDR1 SGDLS, CDR2 YYNGEE. The CDR3 DNA sequence: TGTGCCAGCAGCGTGGTGGCGGGAGCCAGGAATGAGCAGTTCTTC. Translating gives CASSVVAGARNEQFF.

The sample holds a few counts of this clonotype. A much larger clone differs from this one at a single base, so this may be a read error. This sequence joins TRBV5-4 and TRBJ1-2; 9 bases map to TRBD1. The trim removed 7 bases at V and 1 base at J, leaving 8 bases unmatched. Germline CDR1 and CDR2: SGHNT and YYREEE (reference sequence). The CDR3 loop spans 15 amino acids. CDR3 nucleotide sequence: TGTGCCAGCGGCGGGACAGGGACGGTTAACTATGGCTACACCTTC. Its translation is CASGGTGTVNYGYTF.

The chain combines TRBV11-3 with TRBJ2-4; 7 positions match TRBD2. V gave up 1 base and J gave up 1 base; unmatched junction bases: 7. CDR3 length: 17 residues. The germline CDR1 and CDR2 sequences are SGHNT and YENEEA. The CDR3 is CASSLGEGGWAKNIQYF. The CDR3 region has the DNA TGTGCCAGCAGCTTAGGCGAGGGAGGGTGGGCCAAAAACATTCAGTACTTC.

This clonotype turned up a few times. A much bigger clone sits one base away, suggesting this may be a read error. The CDR3 spells CSAIFLAKGTQYF. The CDR3 coding sequence is TGCAGTGCTATCTTTCTAGCGAAAGGGACCCAGTACTTC. J is TRBJ2-5 and V is TRBV20-1; tentative D call: TRBD2 (6 bases). Germline V gene data show CDR1 as DFQATT and CDR2 as SNEGSKA (reference sequence). V was clipped by 4 bases and J by 7 bases, with 16 bases between them. The CDR3 spans 13 residues.

There are many counts of this clonotype. This sequence joins TRBV5-6 and TRBJ2-3; no firm D call. In germline, CDR1 is SGHDT, CDR2 YYEEEE. With 0 bases removed from V and 1 base from J, the gap between germline ends came to 9 bases. This CDR3 contains 15 residues. Written as DNA, the CDR3 is TGTGCCAGCAGCTTGGGGCGAAAGGGCACAGATACGCAGTATTTT. Translating gives CASSLGRKGTDTQYF.

The chain recombines TRBV25-1 with TRBJ2-1; TRBD2 matches 14 bases. The junction had 14 bases not matched to a gene; V was cut back by 4 bases and J by 6 bases. The CDR3 covers 19 residues. Germline V gives CDR1 MGHDK, CDR2 SYGVNS. CDR3 sequence (DNA): TGTGCCAGCAGTGGGGCCCGGACTAGCGGGAGGAAAGTGGCCAATGAGCAGTTCTTC. Its protein product is CASSGARTSGRKVANEQFF.

This clonotype was counted between two and nine times. Written as DNA, the CDR3 is TGCAGCGCCGGTGGTCGCTCGGGGACTGAAGCTTTCTTT. It yields the protein CSAGGRSGTEAFF. The gene calls are TRBV29-1 and TRBJ1-1, with D hard to call. Deletions cut 7 bases from V and 5 bases from J, with 17 bases between. Per germline, CDR1 SQVTM and CDR2 ANQGSEA. This CDR3 region has 13 residues.

The table lists this clonotype with many counts. This chain connects TRBV2 to TRBJ2-5, with D possibly called TRBD1 or TRBD2 (5 bases each). Germline V lookup: CDR1 SNHLY, CDR2 FYNNEI. The length of the CDR3 is 12 residues. Trimming removed 6 bases at V and 5 bases at J, with 10 bases between. CDR3 in amino acids: CASRAGTETQYF. The CDR3 nucleotides read TGTGCCAGCAGAGCCGGGACCGAGACCCAGTACTTC.

This clonotype has at least ten counts. The chain joins TRBV29-1 to TRBJ2-1, with D possibly matching TRBD2 (6 bases). The CDR3 length is 15 residues. Germline assignment: CDR1 SQVTM and CDR2 ANQGSEA. V was shortened by 7 bases and J by 2 bases, with 18 bases between the two germline ends. CDR3 sequence (DNA): TGCAGCGCTGGAGGGACTCCGCGAGCCTACAATGAGCAGTTCTTC. Amino acid sequence: CSAGGTPRAYNEQFF.

On this clonotype itself: This may come from a read error, since a much larger clone is one base off. V usage is TRBV7-2 and J usage is TRBJ1-5; D ambiguous. Deletions cut 2 bases from V and 2 bases from J, with 7 bases between. This CDR3 comprises 14 residues. Germline V lookup: CDR1 SGHTA, CDR2 FQGNSA. The CDR3 nucleotides are TGTGCCAGCAGCTTACAGTTTGGCAATCAGCCCCAGCATTTT. Its translation is CASSLQFGNQPQHF.

This clonotype was detected ten times or more. The chain carries TRBV6-5 and TRBJ2-5; 7 bases fit TRBD2. V lost 8 bases and J lost 2; bases outside the gene matches: 11. This CDR3 is built from 15 residues. Germline V lookup: CDR1 MNHEY, CDR2 SVGAGI. In DNA, the CDR3 is TGTGCCAGCGGGAGGGTAGAGGCAGGACAAGAGACCCAGTACTTC. Its translation is CASGRVEAGQETQYF.

This clonotype came up many times. The rearrangement uses TRBV11-2 and TRBJ2-5, with no clear D. In germline, CDR1 is SGHAT, CDR2 FQNNGV. The V end lost 5 bases, the J end lost 3 bases, and 10 bases lay between the germline ends. This CDR3 has 13 residues. The CDR3 DNA follows: TGTGCCAGCAGCCTGTCGGAAAAAGAGACCCAGTACTTC. This gives the protein CASSLSEKETQYF.

As to this clonotype: Relative to the germline gene, one junction end is altered; a read error may explain this. CDR3 sequence (DNA): TGTGCGAGCAGTTTTGACAAAGATACGCAGTATTTT. Residues: CASSFDKDTQYF. The rearrangement links TRBV5-8 to TRBJ2-3; D is unclear. Germline V gene data show CDR1 as SGHTS and CDR2 as YDEGEE. CDR3 length: 12 residues.

The chain links TRBV20-1 to TRBJ1-4, with D possibly TRBD1 on 6 matching bases. CDR3 size: 15 residues. V was cut by 6 bases and J by 7 bases, with 21 bases left in between. Germline V gene data show CDR1 as DFQATT and CDR2 as SNEGSKA (reference sequence). CDR3 loop: CSAPGQNGESEKLFF. In DNA form, the CDR3 reads TGCAGTGCACCTGGACAGAACGGGGAGAGTGAAAAACTGTTTTTT.

Of note for this clonotype: A read error may be the cause here, since a much bigger clone is one base away. The chain joins TRBV14 to TRBJ1-6; D ambiguous. The CDR3 sequence is 14 residues long. Germline-derived CDR1 and CDR2 are SGHDN and FVKESK. This CDR3 reads CASSQPGPYSPLPF. CDR3 nucleotide sequence: TGTGCCAGCAGCCAACCAGGACCGTATTCACCCCTCCCCTTT.

This chain links TRBV20-1 with TRBJ2-5; 12 bases fit TRBD1. V gave up 8 bases and J gave up 11 bases; unmatched junction bases: 12. The CDR3 consists of 13 residues. CDR1 is DFQATT, CDR2 SNEGSKA, per germline (reference sequence). CDR3 region: CSYGDRGPDEQYF. The DNA for the CDR3 is TGCAGTTACGGGGACAGGGGGCCGGATGAGCAGTACTTC.

This clonotype has ten or more counts. The V gene is TRBV6-6, the J gene TRBJ2-5; D possibly corresponds to TRBD2 (6 bases). Germline CDR1 and CDR2: MNHNY and SVGAGI (reference sequence). CDR3 size: 13 residues. V was pared by 6 bases and J by 3 bases, with 11 bases between. The CDR3 sequence: CASRRGGKETQYF. CDR3 in DNA: TGTGCCAGCAGACGGGGCGGGAAAGAGACCCAGTACTTC.